This T cell receptor (beta chain) was retrieved from a study of vaccination and CD4 T cells after COVID-19. As for the study in general: The convalescent group had six males, four females, seven Caucasians, two Asians, one multiracial. Timing of post-vaccine sample collection was a median about 79 days after dose two, with a range of 14 to 241.

This clonotype was detected only a few times. Its specificity is unknown. The time point was: late sampling 161 to 241 days after vaccination in a few convalescent patients. The treatment was: roughly 10-day PBMC culture with coronavirus spike peptide pools or control peptides (ViraFEST assay). The Oncomine TCR Beta short-read assay was what sequenced the DNA obtained from cultured CD4+ T cells. TCRdb called the PCR reads again in MiXCR, with one record for every CDR3 protein. The table shows fewer than 25,000 distinct CDR3 sequences, with roughly two fifths occurring only once. The CDR3 spans 13 residues. Per germline, CDR1 MNHNS and CDR2 SASEGT. V lost 2 bases and J lost 2, with 6 bases in between.

This receptor was obtained from a human donor who had recovered from COVID-19. The chain employs TRBV6-1 and TRBJ1-2; D perhaps matches TRBD1 (6 bases). This material consisted of CD4+ T cells from blood, cultured in vitro, taken about 7 months after SARS-CoV-2 vaccination. The CDR3 spells CASSEQGNYGYTF. The CDR3 nucleotides are TGTGCCAGCAGTGAACAGGGGAACTATGGCTACACCTTC.